In its sample, the clone carrying this T cell receptor (beta chain) was seen once. The antigen is unknown. Germline lookup yields CDR1 SGHTA and CDR2 FQGNSA. Trimming cost V 1 base and J 2 bases; bases outside gene matches: 3. CDR3 length equals 15 residues. This sample stems from a study of graft-versus-host responses after intestinal transplantation. Data came from immunoSEQ multiplex PCR; TCRdb stores just in-frame clones and leaves some out. The data hold some 90,000 clones, with 85% to 90% observed a single time. The sequences come from unstimulated CD4+ T cells sorted from spleen or lymph node cells, collected before intestinal transplant. This chain connects TRBV7-2 to TRBJ2-7, with 9 bases aligning to TRBD1. The sequence came from a human donor who received an intestinal transplant. CDR3 protein: CASSLVGDRAYEQYF. CDR3 sequence (DNA): TGTGCCAGCAGCTTAGTGGGGGACAGGGCCTACGAGCAGTACTTC.